This TCR beta chain was captured by sequencing in a study of blood T cell repertoires in COVID-19. Study-level information: Collection of acute and convalescent COVID-19 samples took place in the United States, Italy and Spain.

As originally analysed: The authors estimated nucleated cell counts from reference gene primer amplification. This table comes from immunoSEQ multiplex PCR, and its TCRdb copy is limited to in-frame clones, with some not included. The D gene and trimming were derived from the DNA, and the V and J assignments and clone size from that table. Counted here are under 30,000 clones, about 91% occurring once; the ten biggest clones make up more than 2%. This CDR3 contains 14 residues. Trimming removed 3 bases from V and 2 bases from J, with 12 bases in between. From germline, CDR1 is SQVTM and CDR2 ANQGSEA.

Material for sequencing was peripheral blood. V and J are TRBV29-1 and TRBJ2-3; a weak D match, TRBD2 (6 bases). The sequence was obtained from a man between 50 and 59 years old with active COVID-19. CDR3 coding DNA: TGCAGCGTTGACGTTAGCGGCTTCACAGATACGCAGTATTTT. Protein: CSVDVSGFTDTQYF.